The 26 T cell receptor beta chains below come from one sample, sequenced in a study of blood T cell repertoires in COVID-19. Sequencing used immunoSEQ multiplex PCR; TCRdb keeps in-frame clones, though not all of them. This sample has about 150,000 clones; 70% to 90% occur once, and the top ten carry more than 5%. Input material: PBMCs or T cells enriched from blood (not recorded which). Receptors were obtained from a woman between 40 and 55 years old who had recovered from COVID-19.

This clone was recorded once. The chain combines TRBV30 with TRBJ1-6; a possible D gene is TRBD1 (5 bases). CDR3 length: 15 amino acids. Deletions cut 3 bases from V and 9 bases from J, with 18 bases between. Germline V gene data show CDR1 as GTSNPN and CDR2 as SVGIG (reference sequence). The CDR3 loop reads CAWRESGTEGSPLHF. The CDR3 DNA reads as TGTGCCTGGAGGGAGAGCGGGACTGAAGGTTCACCCCTCCACTTT.

On this clone: The same CDR3 arises from other DNA sequences in this sample as well. The V and J genes are TRBV6-5 and TRBJ1-5; 7 positions agree with TRBD1. The CDR3 extends over 14 amino acids. Germline assignment: CDR1 MNHEY and CDR2 SVGAGI. With V trimmed by 5 bases and J by 3 bases, 4 bases remained unmatched. The CDR3 spells CASSRDRNNQPQHF. For the CDR3, the DNA is TGTGCCAGCAGTCGGGACAGAAACAATCAGCCCCAGCATTTT.

The chain recombines TRBV5-4 with TRBJ1-4; 8 bases match TRBD1. Looked up from germline, CDR1 is SGHNT and CDR2 is YYREEE (reference sequence). The CDR3 runs 17 residues. The trim removed 3 bases at V and 6 bases at J, leaving 13 bases unmatched. The CDR3: CASSWVLPGQAHEKLFF. DNA for the CDR3: TGTGCCAGCAGCTGGGTGCTTCCGGGACAGGCGCATGAAAAACTGTTTTTT.

The V gene is TRBV2, the J gene TRBJ1-1, with D perhaps TRBD1 (5 bases). The germline gives CDR1 SNHLY, CDR2 FYNNEI. V was cut by 6 bases and J by 0 bases, with 11 bases left in between. The length of the CDR3 is 14 residues. CDR3 DNA sequence: TGTGCCAGCAGCACAGGACGCCTGAACACTGAAGCTTTCTTT. As protein: CASSTGRLNTEAFF. The whole variable domain, remainder taken from reference TRBV2 and TRBJ1-1, is EPEVTQTPSHQVTQMGQEVILRCVPISNHLYFYWYRQILGQKVEFLVSFYNNEISEKSEIFDDQFSVERPDGSNFTLKIRSTKLEDSAMYFCASSTGRLNTEAFFGQGTRLTVV.

The chain couples TRBV14 to TRBJ1-2; 7 bases are a match to TRBD1. The CDR3 sequence is 13 residues long. The germline V gene encodes CDR1 SGHDN and CDR2 FVKESK. After removal of 4 bases from V and 6 bases from J, the junction contained 5 bases not matched to a gene. As DNA, the CDR3 is TGTGCCAGCAGCCTAAGGGGACAGAATGGCTACACCTTC. Translated, it gives CASSLRGQNGYTF.

The rearrangement links TRBV2 to TRBJ2-1; the match to TRBD1 covers 8 bases. The germline gives CDR1 SNHLY, CDR2 FYNNEI. The CDR3 runs 13 residues. V shed 6 bases and J 7 bases; nucleotides not matched to a gene: 5. The CDR3 DNA is TGTGCCAGCAGAGGTACAGGGGGAAATGAGCAGTTCTTC. Amino acids: CASRGTGGNEQFF.

This clone appeared once. The chain couples TRBV6-4 to TRBJ2-7, with a weak D call TRBD1 (6 bases). V dropped 4 bases and J dropped 3 bases, with 16 bases sitting between them. This CDR3 is 15 amino acids long. Germline lookup yields CDR1 MRHNA and CDR2 SNTAGT. The CDR3 nucleotides read TGTGCCAGCAGTGCCCTAACCCCAGGGGTCTACGAGCAGTACTTC. Its protein product is CASSALTPGVYEQYF.

This clone has only one observation. V gene TRBV2 combines with J gene TRBJ1-1, with 8 bases fitting TRBD1. Germline-derived CDR1 and CDR2 are SNHLY and FYNNEI. The V and J ends lost 1 base and 6 bases, in that order; junction bases with no gene match: 1. This CDR3 spans 13 amino acids. The CDR3 spells CASSEGTGSEAFF. The CDR3 region has the DNA TGTGCCAGCAGTGAAGGGACAGGGTCTGAAGCTTTCTTT.

V is TRBV9 and J is TRBJ2-1; D may be TRBD1 (5 bases). This CDR3 region has 18 residues. Trimming took off 2 bases at V and 0 bases at J, with 18 bases between the two ends. Germline CDR1 and CDR2: SGDLS and YYNGEE. This CDR3 is CASSVPNSGHSSYNEQFF. The CDR3 DNA reads as TGTGCCAGCAGCGTGCCCAACTCCGGACATAGCTCCTACAATGAGCAGTTCTTC.

V gene TRBV4-2 combines with J gene TRBJ1-3, with TRBD1 identical over 7 bases. Germline lookup yields CDR1 LGHNA and CDR2 YNFKEQ. V lost 1 base, J lost 0 bases, and 12 bases stayed unmatched. The CDR3 sequence is 19 residues long. For the CDR3, the DNA is TGTGCCAGCAGCCAAGTGATTGGGACAGAGCCATTCTCTGGAAACACCATATATTTT. It translates to CASSQVIGTEPFSGNTIYF.

The chain combines TRBV7-8 with TRBJ2-5; TRBD2 agrees at 9 bases. The CDR3 runs to 17 residues. The germline V gene has CDR1 SGHVS and CDR2 FQNEAQ. With 5 bases clipped from V and 3 bases from J, the junction kept 13 bases outside the gene matches. The CDR3: CASSIRGGIAGEETQYF. CDR3 in DNA: TGTGCCAGCAGCATTAGGGGGGGGATAGCGGGAGAAGAGACCCAGTACTTC.

This chain connects TRBV5-5 to TRBJ2-3; 10 bases are shared with TRBD2. This CDR3 is 14 amino acids long. Germline lookup yields CDR1 SGHKS and CDR2 YYEKEE (reference sequence). Losses at the gene ends were 4 bases for V and 4 bases for J; bases not matched to a gene: 3. The CDR3 DNA reads as TGTGCCAGCAGCAGGACTAGCGGTGCAGATACGCAGTATTTT. It is translated as CASSRTSGADTQYF.

In its sample, this clone was seen a few times. V and J are TRBV29-1 and TRBJ1-3, with 7 bases lining up with TRBD1. V lost 4 bases and J lost 0; bases outside the gene matches: 0. CDR1 and CDR2 (germline): SQVTM, ANQGSEA. This CDR3 is 13 amino acids long. The CDR3 is CSVGTGSGNTIYF. As DNA, the CDR3 is TGCAGCGTTGGGACAGGCTCTGGAAACACCATATATTTT.

The chain recombines TRBV12-3 or TRBV12-4 with TRBJ2-1; 8 bases map to TRBD2. The ends lost 6 bases at V and 7 bases at J; junction bases unmatched: 5. The CDR3 has 13 amino acids. The CDR3 reads CASRTSDRNEQFF. In DNA, the CDR3 is TGTGCCAGCAGGACTAGCGACAGGAATGAGCAGTTCTTC.

The rearrangement uses TRBV18 and TRBJ1-5; 7 bases align to TRBD1. Germline V gives CDR1 KGHSH, CDR2 LQKENI. V lost 5 bases to trimming and J lost 6 bases; unmatched junction nucleotides: 4. The CDR3 length is 13 residues. CDR3: CASSATGSQPQHF. In DNA, the CDR3 is TGTGCCAGCTCAGCGACAGGGAGTCAGCCCCAGCATTTT.

The rearrangement joins TRBV9 to TRBJ2-3; TRBD1 matches 8 bases. The trim removed 3 bases at V and 4 bases at J, leaving 7 bases unmatched. The CDR3 covers 15 residues. The V gene's germline CDR1 is SGDLS and CDR2 YYNGEE. The CDR3 coding sequence is TGTGCCAGCAGCGCCCGGACAGGGAAGGCAGATACGCAGTATTTT. As protein: CASSARTGKADTQYF. Looking up the rest from reference TRBV9 and TRBJ2-3 gives the full variable domain: DSGVTQTPKHLITATGQRVTLRCSPRSGDLSVYWYQQSLDQGLQFLIQYYNGEERAKGNILERFSAQQFPDLHSELNLSSLELGDSALYFCASSARTGKADTQYFGPGTRLTVL.

The V gene is TRBV7-9, the J gene TRBJ2-7, with 8 bases identical to TRBD1. Germline V gene lookup returns CDR1 SEHNR and CDR2 FQNEAQ (reference sequence). J gave up 2 bases and V 11 bases, and 5 bases lay outside the gene matches. CDR3 length equals 12 residues. The CDR3 sequence: CALQGATYEQYF. Written as DNA, the CDR3 is TGTGCCCTTCAGGGGGCAACCTACGAGCAGTACTTC.

The chain employs TRBV4-2 and TRBJ2-1; 13 bases match TRBD2. Per the germline V gene, CDR1 is LGHNA and CDR2 is YNFKEQ. This CDR3 has 16 residues. CDR3 protein: CATRTSGGEGGNEQFF. Written as DNA, the CDR3 is TGTGCAACCAGGACTAGCGGGGGCGAAGGAGGAAATGAGCAGTTCTTC.

This chain connects TRBV3-1 (or the pseudogene TRBV3-2) to TRBJ1-3, with a possible D match to TRBD1 (6 bases). V gave up 4 bases and J gave up 0 bases, with 10 bases separating them. This CDR3 is 15 amino acids long. The germline CDR1 and CDR2 sequences are LGHDT and YNNKEL (reference sequence). CDR3 DNA: TGTGCCAGCAGCCGCAGGGGAGACTCTGGAAACACCATATATTTT. It translates to CASSRRGDSGNTIYF.

The sample holds one count of this clone. At one end the junction does not follow the germline gene, possibly because of a read error. The V and J genes are TRBV18 and TRBJ1-4, with D possibly being TRBD1 (6 bases). Germline CDR1 is KGHSH and CDR2 is LQKENI. This CDR3 is built from 13 residues. The CDR3 sequence is CASSRGQNEKLFF. The CDR3 region has the DNA TGTGCCAGCTCACGGGGGCAAAATGAAAAACTATTTTTT.

This clone was recorded only once. This chain uses TRBV20-1 with TRBJ2-7; maybe TRBD1 (5 bases). V was trimmed by 3 bases and J by 0 bases, leaving 15 bases between them. CDR1 and CDR2 from the germline V gene are DFQATT and SNEGSKA (reference sequence). There are 15 residues in the CDR3. The chain's CDR3 is CSASSQGGFSYEQYF. DNA of the CDR3: TGCAGTGCTAGTTCGCAGGGTGGTTTCTCCTACGAGCAGTACTTC.

This chain links TRBV19 with TRBJ2-2; 8 positions match TRBD1. J gave up 7 bases and V 5 bases, and 9 bases lay outside the gene matches. CDR3 length equals 15 residues. Germline assignment: CDR1 LNHDA and CDR2 SQIVND (reference sequence). The CDR3 loop is CASSVDRVGNGELFF. The CDR3 DNA sequence: TGTGCCAGTAGTGTGGACAGGGTTGGGAACGGGGAGCTGTTTTTT.

The chain employs TRBV5-1 and TRBJ2-1, with 7 bases fitting TRBD2. The ends lost 0 bases at V and 4 bases at J; junction bases unmatched: 7. CDR1 SGHRS and CDR2 YFSETQ come from the germline V gene. The CDR3 consists of 16 residues. DNA for the CDR3: TGCGCCAGCAGCTTGGGGCTAGCGGCGGCGTACAATGAGCAGTTCTTC. Translation: CASSLGLAAAYNEQFF.

The chain links TRBV7-9 to TRBJ2-1, with a weak D call TRBD1 (5 bases). The V end was cut by 9 bases, the J end by 4 bases, with 10 bases between. CDR1 and CDR2 from the germline V gene are SEHNR and FQNEAQ (reference sequence). The CDR3 loop spans 12 amino acids. Here the CDR3 reads CASGQGYNEQFF. CDR3 nucleotide sequence: TGTGCCAGTGGGCAGGGTTACAATGAGCAGTTCTTC. The variable domain in full, completed from reference TRBV7-9 and TRBJ2-1, reads DTGVSQNPRHKITKRGQNVTFRCDPISEHNRLYWYRQTLGQGPEFLTYFQNEAQLEKSRLLSDRFSAERPKGSFSTLEIQRTEQGDSAMYLCASGQGYNEQFFGPGTRLTVL.

This clone was observed a handful of times. V is TRBV5-6 and J is TRBJ1-2, with 8 bases lining up with TRBD1. V shed 4 bases, J shed 8 bases, and the junction held 10 bases outside the gene matches. CDR3 length: 14 residues. CDR1 is SGHDT, CDR2 YYEEEE, per germline. The CDR3 here is CASSARYRGGGYTF. DNA of the CDR3: TGTGCCAGCAGCGCCCGGTACAGGGGGGGCGGCTACACCTTC.

This clone showed up just once. The V and J genes are TRBV25-1 and TRBJ1-2; D is unresolved. Germline V gene sequence: CDR1 MGHDK, CDR2 SYGVNS. The V end lost 3 bases, the J end lost 2 bases, and 7 bases lay between the germline ends. There are 13 residues in the CDR3. CDR3 sequence reads: CASSEAGNYGYTF. CDR3 coding DNA: TGTGCCAGCAGTGAGGCGGGCAACTATGGCTACACCTTC.